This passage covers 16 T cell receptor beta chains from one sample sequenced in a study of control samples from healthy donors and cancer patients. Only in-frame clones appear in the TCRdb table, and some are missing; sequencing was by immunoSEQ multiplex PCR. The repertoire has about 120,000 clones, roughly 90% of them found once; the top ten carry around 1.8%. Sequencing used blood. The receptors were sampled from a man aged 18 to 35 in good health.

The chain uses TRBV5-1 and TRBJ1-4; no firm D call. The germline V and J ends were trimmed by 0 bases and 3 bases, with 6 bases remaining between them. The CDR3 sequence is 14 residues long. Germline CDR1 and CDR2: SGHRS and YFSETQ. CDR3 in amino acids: CASSLEGSNEKLFF. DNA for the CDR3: TGCGCCAGCAGCTTGGAAGGATCTAATGAAAAACTGTTTTTT.

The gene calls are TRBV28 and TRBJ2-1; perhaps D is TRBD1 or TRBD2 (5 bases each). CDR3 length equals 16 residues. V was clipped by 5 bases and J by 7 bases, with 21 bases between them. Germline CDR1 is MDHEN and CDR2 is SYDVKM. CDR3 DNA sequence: TGTGCCAGCAGTCCAAGCCGTGGGTCCGAGGGGAATGAGCAGTTCTTC. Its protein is CASSPSRGSEGNEQFF.

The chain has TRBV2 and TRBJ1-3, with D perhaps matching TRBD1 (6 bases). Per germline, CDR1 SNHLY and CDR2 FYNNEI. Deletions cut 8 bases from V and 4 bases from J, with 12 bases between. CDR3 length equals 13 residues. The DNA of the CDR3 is TGTGCCAGCTTCGGGGGGCTCGGAAACACCATATATTTT. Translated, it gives CASFGGLGNTIYF.

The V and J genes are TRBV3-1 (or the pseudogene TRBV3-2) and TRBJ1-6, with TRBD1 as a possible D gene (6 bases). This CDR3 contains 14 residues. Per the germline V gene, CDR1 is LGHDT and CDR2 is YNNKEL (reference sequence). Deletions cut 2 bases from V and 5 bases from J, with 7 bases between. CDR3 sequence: CASSQRGDNSPLHF. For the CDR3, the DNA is TGTGCCAGCAGCCAAAGGGGGGATAATTCACCCCTCCACTTT.

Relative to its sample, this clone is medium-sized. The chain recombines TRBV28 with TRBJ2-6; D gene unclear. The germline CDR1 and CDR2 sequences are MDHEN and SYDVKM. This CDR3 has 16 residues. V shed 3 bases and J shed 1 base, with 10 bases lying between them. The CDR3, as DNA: TGTGCCAGCAGTTTTGGTGCTCAATCTGGGGCCAACGTCCTGACTTTC. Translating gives CASSFGAQSGANVLTF.

CDR3 amino acids: CASSQDNRDIQYF. In DNA form, the CDR3 reads TGCGCCAGCAGCCAAGATAACCGGGACATTCAGTACTTC. V and J are TRBV4-3 and TRBJ2-4; D is unresolved. This CDR3 is built from 13 residues. The germline CDR1 and CDR2 sequences are LGHNA and YSLEER. V lost 0 bases to trimming and J lost 8 bases, with 8 bases between them.

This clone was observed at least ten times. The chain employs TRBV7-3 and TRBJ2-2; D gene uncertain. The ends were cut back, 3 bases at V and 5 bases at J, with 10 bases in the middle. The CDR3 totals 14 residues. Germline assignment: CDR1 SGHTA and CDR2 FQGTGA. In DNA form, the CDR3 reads TGTGCCAGCAGCTTTGGCTCTCCGACCGGGGAGCTGTTTTTT. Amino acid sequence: CASSFGSPTGELFF.

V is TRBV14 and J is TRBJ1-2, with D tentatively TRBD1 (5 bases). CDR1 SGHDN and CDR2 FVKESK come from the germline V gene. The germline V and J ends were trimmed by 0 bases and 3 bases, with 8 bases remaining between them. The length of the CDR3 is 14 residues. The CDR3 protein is CASSQDRGDYGYTF. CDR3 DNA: TGTGCCAGCAGCCAAGATCGGGGGGACTATGGCTACACCTTC.

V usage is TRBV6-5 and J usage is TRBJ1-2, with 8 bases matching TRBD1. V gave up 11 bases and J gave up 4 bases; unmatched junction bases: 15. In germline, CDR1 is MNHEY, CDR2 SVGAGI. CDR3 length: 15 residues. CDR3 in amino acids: CACRSGAGGLYGYTF. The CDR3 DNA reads TGTGCCTGCCGATCAGGGGCAGGGGGCCTCTATGGCTACACCTTC.

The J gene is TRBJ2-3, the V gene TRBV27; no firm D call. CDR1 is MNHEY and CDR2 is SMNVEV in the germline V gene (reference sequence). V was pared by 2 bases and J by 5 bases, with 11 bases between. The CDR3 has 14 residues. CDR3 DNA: TGTGCCAGCAGTTTACTGCAAGTAAGAGATACGCAGTATTTT. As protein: CASSLLQVRDTQYF.

CDR3 region: CASSPDRVGSTEAFF. CDR3 in DNA: TGTGCCAGCTCACCCGACAGGGTGGGGAGCACTGAAGCTTTCTTT. The V call is TRBV18, the J call TRBJ1-1; 7 nucleotides match TRBD1. The CDR3 is made up of 15 amino acids. J gave up 4 bases and V 3 bases, and 8 bases lay outside the gene matches. Germline loops: CDR1 KGHSH, CDR2 LQKENI.

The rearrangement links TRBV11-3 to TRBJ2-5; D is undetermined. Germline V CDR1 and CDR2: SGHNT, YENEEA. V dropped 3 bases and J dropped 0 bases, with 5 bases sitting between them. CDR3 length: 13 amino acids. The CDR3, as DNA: TGTGCCAGCAGCTTGGGGTACCAAGAGACCCAGTACTTC. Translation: CASSLGYQETQYF.

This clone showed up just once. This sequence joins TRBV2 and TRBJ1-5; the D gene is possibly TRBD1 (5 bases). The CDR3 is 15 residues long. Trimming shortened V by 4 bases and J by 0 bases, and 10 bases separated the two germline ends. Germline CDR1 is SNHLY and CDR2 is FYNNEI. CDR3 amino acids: CASSGDFHSNQPQHF. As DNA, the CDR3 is TGTGCCAGCAGTGGGGACTTCCATAGCAATCAGCCCCAGCATTTT.

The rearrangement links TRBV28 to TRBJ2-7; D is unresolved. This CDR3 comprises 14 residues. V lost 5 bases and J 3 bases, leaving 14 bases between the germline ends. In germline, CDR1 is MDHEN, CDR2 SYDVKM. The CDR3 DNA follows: TGTGCCAGCAGTAACGGATTGGGTTTCTACGAGCAGTACTTC. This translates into CASSNGLGFYEQYF. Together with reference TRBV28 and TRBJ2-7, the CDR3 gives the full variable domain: DVKVTQSSRYLVKRTGEKVFLECVQDMDHENMFWYRQDPGLGLRLIYFSYDVKMKEKGDIPEGYSVSREKKERFSLILESASTNQTSMYLCASSNGLGFYEQYFGPGTRLTVT.

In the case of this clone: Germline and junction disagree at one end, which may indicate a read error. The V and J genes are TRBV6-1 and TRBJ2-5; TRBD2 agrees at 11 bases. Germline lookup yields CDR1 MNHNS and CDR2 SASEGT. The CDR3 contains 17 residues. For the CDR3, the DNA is TGTGCCAGCAGTGAGAGGGGGCTAGCGGGAGGCCAACAGACCCAGTACTTC. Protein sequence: CASSERGLAGGQQTQYF.

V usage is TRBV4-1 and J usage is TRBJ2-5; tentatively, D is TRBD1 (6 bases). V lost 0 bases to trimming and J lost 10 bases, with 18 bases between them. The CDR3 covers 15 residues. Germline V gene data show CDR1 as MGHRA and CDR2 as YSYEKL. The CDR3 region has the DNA TGCGCCAGCAGCCAAGAGGAACAGGGCAAGAGAGGCCAGTACTTC. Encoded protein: CASSQEEQGKRGQYF.